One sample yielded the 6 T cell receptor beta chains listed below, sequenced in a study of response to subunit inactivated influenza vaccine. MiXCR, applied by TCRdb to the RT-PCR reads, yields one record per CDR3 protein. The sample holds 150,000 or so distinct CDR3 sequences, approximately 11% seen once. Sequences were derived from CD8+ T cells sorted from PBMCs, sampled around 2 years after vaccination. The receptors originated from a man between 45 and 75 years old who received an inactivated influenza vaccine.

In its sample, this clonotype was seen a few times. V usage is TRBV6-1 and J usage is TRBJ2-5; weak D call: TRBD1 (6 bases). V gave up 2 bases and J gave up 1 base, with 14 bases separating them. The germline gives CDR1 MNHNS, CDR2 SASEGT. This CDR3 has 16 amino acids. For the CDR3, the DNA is TGTGCCAGCAGTGAATTCTTCTCGGACAGCCAAGAGACCCAGTACTTC. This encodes CASSEFFSDSQETQYF.

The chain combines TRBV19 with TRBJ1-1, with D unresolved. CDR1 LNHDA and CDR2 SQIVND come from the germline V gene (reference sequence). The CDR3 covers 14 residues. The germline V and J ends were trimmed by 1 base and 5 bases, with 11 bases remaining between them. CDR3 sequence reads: CASSIVPRGTEAFF. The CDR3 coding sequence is TGTGCCAGTAGTATAGTTCCAAGAGGGACTGAAGCTTTCTTT.

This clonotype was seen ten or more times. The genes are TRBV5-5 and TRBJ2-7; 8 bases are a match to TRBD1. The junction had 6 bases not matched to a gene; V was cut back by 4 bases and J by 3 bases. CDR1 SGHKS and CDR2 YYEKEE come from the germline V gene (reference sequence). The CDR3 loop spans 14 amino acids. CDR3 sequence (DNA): TGTGCCAGCAGCATAAGACAGGGGAACTACGAGCAGTACTTC. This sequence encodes CASSIRQGNYEQYF.

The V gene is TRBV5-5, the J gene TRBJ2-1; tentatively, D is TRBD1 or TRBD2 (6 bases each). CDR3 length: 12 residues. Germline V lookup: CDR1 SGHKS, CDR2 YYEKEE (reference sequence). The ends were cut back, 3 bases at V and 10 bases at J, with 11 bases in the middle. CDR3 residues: CASSSGGREQFF. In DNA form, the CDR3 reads TGTGCCAGCAGCTCCGGGGGCAGGGAGCAGTTCTTC.

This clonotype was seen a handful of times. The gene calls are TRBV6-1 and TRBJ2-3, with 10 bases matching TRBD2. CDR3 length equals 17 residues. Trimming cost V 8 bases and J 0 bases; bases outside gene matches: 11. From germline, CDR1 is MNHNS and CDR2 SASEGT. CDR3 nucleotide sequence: TGTGCCAGCGCGGGCCTAGCGGGAGCCTGGAGCACAGATACGCAGTATTTT. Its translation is CASAGLAGAWSTDTQYF.

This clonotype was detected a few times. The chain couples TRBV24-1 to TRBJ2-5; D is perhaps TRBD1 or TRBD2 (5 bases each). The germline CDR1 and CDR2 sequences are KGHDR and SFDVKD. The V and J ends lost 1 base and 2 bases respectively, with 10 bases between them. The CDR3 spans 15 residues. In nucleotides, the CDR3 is TGTGCCACCAGTGATTTAAGAGGGACGCAAGAGACCCAGTACTTC. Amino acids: CATSDLRGTQETQYF.